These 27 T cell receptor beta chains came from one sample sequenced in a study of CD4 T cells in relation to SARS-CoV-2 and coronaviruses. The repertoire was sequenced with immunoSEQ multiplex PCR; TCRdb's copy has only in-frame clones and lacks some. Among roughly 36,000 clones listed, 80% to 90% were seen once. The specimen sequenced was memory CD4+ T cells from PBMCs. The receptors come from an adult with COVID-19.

The CDR3 DNA is TGTGCCTGGAGTGGGGGACAGGGCCACTCTGGAAACACCATATATTTT. Its translation is CAWSGGQGHSGNTIYF. The chain recombines TRBV30 with TRBJ1-3; TRBD1 matches 9 bases. This CDR3 is 16 amino acids long. With 1 base clipped from V and 0 bases from J, the junction kept 4 bases outside the gene matches. CDR1 is GTSNPN and CDR2 is SVGIG in the germline V gene (reference sequence).

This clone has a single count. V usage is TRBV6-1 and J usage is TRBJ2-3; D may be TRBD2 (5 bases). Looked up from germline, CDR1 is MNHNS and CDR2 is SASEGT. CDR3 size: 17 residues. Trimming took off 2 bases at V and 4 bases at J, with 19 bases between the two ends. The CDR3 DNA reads TGTGCCAGCAGTGAACCCCCGGGGAGCGAAGTTTCAGATACGCAGTATTTT. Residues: CASSEPPGSEVSDTQYF.

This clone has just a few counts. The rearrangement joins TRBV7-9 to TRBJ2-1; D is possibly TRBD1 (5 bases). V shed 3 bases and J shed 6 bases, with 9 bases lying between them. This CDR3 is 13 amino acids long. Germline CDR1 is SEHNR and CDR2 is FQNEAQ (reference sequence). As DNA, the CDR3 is TGTGCCAGCAGCTTGTTGGGGCCCAATGAGCAGTTCTTC. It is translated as CASSLLGPNEQFF.

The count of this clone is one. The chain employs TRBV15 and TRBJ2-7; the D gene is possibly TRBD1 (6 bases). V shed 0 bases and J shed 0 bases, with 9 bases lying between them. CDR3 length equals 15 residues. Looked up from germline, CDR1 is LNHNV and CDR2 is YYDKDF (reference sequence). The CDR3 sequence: CATSRDRTASYEQYF. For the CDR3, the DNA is TGTGCCACCAGCAGAGACCGGACAGCCTCCTACGAGCAGTACTTC.

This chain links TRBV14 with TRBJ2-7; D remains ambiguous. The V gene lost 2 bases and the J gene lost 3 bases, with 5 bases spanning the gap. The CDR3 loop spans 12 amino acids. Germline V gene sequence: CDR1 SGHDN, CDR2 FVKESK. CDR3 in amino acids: CASSQLSYEQYF. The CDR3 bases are TGTGCCAGCAGCCAACTCAGCTACGAGCAGTACTTC. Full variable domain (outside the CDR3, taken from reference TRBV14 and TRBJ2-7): EAGVTQFPSHSVIEKGQTVTLRCDPISGHDNLYWYRRVMGKEIKFLLHFVKESKQDESGMPNNRFLAERTGGTYSTLKVQPAELEDSGVYFCASSQLSYEQYFGPGTRLTVT.

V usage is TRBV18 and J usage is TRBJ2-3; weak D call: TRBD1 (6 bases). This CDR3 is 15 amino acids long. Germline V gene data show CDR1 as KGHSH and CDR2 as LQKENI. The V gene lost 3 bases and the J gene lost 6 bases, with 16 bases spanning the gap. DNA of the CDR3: TGTGCCAGCTCACCCCCGGACAGACTTTTCGATACGCAGTATTTT. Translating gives CASSPPDRLFDTQYF.

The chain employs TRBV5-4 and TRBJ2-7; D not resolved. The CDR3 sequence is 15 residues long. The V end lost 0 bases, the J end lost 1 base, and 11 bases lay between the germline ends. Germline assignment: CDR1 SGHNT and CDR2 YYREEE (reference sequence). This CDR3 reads CASSLVGINSYEQYF. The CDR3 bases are TGTGCCAGCAGCTTGGTAGGGATAAATTCCTACGAGCAGTACTTC.

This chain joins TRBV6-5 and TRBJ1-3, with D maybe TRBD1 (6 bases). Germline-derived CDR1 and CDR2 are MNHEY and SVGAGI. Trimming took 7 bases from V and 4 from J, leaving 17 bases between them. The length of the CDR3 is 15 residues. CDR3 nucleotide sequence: TGTGCCAGCACGGGGAGGGAGGGGGGAGGAAACACCATATATTTT. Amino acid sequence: CASTGREGGGNTIYF.

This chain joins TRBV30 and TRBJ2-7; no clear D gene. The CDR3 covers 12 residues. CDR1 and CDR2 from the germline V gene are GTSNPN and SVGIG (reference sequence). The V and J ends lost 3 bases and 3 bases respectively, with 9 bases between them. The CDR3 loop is CAWRPTFYEQYF. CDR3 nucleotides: TGTGCCTGGAGACCCACCTTCTACGAGCAGTACTTC. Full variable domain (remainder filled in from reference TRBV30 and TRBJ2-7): SQTIHQWPATLVQPVGSPLSLECTVEGTSNPNLYWYRQAAGRGLQLLFYSVGIGQISSEVPQNLSASRPQDRQFILSSKKLLLSDSGFYLCAWRPTFYEQYFGPGTRLTVT.

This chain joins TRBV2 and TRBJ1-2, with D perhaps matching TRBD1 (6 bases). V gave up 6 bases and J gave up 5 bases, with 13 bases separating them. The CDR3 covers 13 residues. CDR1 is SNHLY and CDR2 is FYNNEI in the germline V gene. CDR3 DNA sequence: TGTGCCAGCAGAGTAATTCAGGGGTATGGCTACACCTTC. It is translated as CASRVIQGYGYTF.

The CDR3 here is CASTVARNTEAFF. Here the CDR3 DNA reads TGTGCCAGTACTGTAGCCCGGAACACTGAAGCTTTCTTT. The chain links TRBV19 to TRBJ1-1; D remains ambiguous. Germline V gene sequence: CDR1 LNHDA, CDR2 SQIVND (reference sequence). The CDR3 runs 13 residues. V dropped 7 bases and J dropped 1 base, with 10 bases sitting between them.

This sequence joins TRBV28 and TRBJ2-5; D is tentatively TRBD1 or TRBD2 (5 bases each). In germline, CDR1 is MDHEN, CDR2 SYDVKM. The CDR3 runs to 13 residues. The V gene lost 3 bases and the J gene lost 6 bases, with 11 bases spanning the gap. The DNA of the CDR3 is TGTGCCAGCAGTTTCGGGGCGGTGAAGACCCAGTACTTC. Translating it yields CASSFGAVKTQYF. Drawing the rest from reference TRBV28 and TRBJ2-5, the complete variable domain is DVKVTQSSRYLVKRTGEKVFLECVQDMDHENMFWYRQDPGLGLRLIYFSYDVKMKEKGDIPEGYSVSREKKERFSLILESASTNQTSMYLCASSFGAVKTQYFGPGTRLLVL.

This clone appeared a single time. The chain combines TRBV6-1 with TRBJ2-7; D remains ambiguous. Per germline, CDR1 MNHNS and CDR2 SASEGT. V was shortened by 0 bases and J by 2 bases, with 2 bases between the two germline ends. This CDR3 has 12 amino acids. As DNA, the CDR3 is TGTGCCAGCAGTGAAGCGGCCTACGAGCAGTACTTC. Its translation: CASSEAAYEQYF.

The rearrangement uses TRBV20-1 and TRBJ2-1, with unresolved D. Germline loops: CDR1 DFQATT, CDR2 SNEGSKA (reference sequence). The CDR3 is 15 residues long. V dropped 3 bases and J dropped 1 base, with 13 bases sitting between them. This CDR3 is CSASETDPSYNEQFF. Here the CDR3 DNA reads TGCAGTGCTAGTGAGACTGACCCTTCCTACAATGAGCAGTTCTTC.

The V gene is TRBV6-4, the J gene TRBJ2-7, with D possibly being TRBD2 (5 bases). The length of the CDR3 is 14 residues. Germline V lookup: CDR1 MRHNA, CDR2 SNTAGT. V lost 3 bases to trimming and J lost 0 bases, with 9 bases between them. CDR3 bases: TGTGCCAGCAGTGAGGAGGCTGACTCCTACGAGCAGTACTTC. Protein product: CASSEEADSYEQYF.

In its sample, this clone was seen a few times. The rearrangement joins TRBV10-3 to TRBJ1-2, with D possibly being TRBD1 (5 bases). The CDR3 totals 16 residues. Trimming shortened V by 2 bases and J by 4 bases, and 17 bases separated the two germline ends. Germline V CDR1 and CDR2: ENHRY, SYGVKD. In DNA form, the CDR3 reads TGTGCCATCAGTGAGGTGGGACTGCTAGGGCCCTATGGCTACACCTTC. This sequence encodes CAISEVGLLGPYGYTF.

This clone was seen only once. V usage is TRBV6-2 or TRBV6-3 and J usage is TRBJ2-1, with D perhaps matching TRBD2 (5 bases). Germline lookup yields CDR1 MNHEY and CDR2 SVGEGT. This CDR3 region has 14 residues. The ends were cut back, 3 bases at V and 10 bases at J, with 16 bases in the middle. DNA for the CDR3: TGTGCCAGCAGTTATTGGACTCCCCTTGGAGAGCAGTTCTTC. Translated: CASSYWTPLGEQFF.

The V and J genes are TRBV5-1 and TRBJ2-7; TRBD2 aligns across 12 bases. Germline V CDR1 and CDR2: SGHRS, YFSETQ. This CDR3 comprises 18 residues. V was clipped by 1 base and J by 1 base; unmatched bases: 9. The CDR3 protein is CASSLSPSGRAGSYEQYF. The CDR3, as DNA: TGCGCCAGCAGCTTGTCACCTAGCGGGAGGGCCGGGTCCTACGAGCAGTACTTC.

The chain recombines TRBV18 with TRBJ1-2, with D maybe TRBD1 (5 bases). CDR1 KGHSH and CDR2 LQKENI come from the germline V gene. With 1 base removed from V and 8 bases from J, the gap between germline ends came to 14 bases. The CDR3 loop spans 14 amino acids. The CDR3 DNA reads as TGTGCCAGCTCACCACTTTTGCAAGGGGACGGCTACACCTTC. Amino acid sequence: CASSPLLQGDGYTF.

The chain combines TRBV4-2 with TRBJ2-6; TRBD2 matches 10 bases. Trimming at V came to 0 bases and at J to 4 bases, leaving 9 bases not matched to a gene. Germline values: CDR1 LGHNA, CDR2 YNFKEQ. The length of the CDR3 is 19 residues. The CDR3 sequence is CASSQDLQAGGPGANVLTF. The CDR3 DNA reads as TGTGCCAGCAGCCAAGATTTACAAGCGGGAGGGCCAGGGGCCAACGTCCTGACTTTC.

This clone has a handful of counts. DNA for the CDR3: TGTGCCAGCAGCCAAGTGACTAGCGGGAGGAACACCGGGGAGCTGTTTTTT. Protein: CASSQVTSGRNTGELFF. The chain employs TRBV4-2 and TRBJ2-2; 12 bases align to TRBD2. The germline V gene encodes CDR1 LGHNA and CDR2 YNFKEQ. The junction had 1 base not matched to a gene; V was cut back by 1 base and J by 1 base. The CDR3 is 17 residues long.

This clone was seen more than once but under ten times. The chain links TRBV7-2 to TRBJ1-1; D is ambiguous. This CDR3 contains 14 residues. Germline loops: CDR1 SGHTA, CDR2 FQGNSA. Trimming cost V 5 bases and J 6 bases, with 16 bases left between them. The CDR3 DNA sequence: TGTGCCAGCAGCGCCTCCACCTCGGTTTCTGAAGCTTTCTTT. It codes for CASSASTSVSEAFF.

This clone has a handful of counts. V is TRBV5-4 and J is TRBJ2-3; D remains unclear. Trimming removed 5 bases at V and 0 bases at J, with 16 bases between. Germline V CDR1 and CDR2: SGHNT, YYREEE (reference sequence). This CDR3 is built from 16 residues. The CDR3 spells CASRSTRRKSTDTQYF. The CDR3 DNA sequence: TGTGCCAGCAGGTCCACAAGGCGGAAAAGCACAGATACGCAGTATTTT.

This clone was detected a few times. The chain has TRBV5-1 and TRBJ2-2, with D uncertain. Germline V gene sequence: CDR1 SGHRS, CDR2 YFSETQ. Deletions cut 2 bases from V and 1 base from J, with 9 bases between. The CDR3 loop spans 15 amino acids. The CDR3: CASSFSLLNTGELFF. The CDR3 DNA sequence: TGCGCCAGCAGCTTCTCCTTGCTGAACACCGGGGAGCTGTTTTTT.

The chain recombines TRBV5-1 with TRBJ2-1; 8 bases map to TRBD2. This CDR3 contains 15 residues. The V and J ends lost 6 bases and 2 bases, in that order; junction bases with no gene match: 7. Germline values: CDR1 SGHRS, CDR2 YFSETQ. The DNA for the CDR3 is TGCGCCAGCATTGAGGTAGCGGGGACCTACAATGAGCAGTTCTTC. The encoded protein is CASIEVAGTYNEQFF.

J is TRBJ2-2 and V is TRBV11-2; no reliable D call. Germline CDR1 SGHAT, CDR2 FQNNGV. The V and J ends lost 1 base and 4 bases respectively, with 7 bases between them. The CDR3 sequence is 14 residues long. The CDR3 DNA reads TGTGCCAGCAGCTTAGTGCGGTCCACCGGGGAGCTGTTTTTT. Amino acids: CASSLVRSTGELFF.

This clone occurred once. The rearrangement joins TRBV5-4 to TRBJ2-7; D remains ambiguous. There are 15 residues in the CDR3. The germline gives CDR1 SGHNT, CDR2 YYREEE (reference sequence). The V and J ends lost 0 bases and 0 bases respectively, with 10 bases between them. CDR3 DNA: TGTGCCAGCAGCTTGGGGAGTGGAGACTCCTACGAGCAGTACTTC. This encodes CASSLGSGDSYEQYF.